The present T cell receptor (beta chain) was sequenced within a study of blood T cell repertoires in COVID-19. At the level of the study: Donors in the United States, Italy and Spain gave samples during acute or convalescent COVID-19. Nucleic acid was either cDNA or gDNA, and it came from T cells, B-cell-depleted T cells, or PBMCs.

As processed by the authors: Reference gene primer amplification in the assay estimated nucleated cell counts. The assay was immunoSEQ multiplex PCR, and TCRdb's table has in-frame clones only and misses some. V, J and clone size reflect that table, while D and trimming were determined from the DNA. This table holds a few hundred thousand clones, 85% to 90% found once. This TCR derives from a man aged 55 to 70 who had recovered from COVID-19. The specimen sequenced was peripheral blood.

The CDR3 coding sequence is TGTGCCAGCAGTTACCGTGGACAGGGGGCTCATGGGGCCAACGTCCTGACTTTC. It yields the protein CASSYRGQGAHGANVLTF. This chain uses TRBV6-2 or TRBV6-3 with TRBJ2-6; 11 bases line up with TRBD1. This CDR3 comprises 18 residues. Germline lookup yields CDR1 MNHEY and CDR2 SVGEGT. Trimming removed 2 bases from V and 3 bases from J; junction bases left unmatched: 6.